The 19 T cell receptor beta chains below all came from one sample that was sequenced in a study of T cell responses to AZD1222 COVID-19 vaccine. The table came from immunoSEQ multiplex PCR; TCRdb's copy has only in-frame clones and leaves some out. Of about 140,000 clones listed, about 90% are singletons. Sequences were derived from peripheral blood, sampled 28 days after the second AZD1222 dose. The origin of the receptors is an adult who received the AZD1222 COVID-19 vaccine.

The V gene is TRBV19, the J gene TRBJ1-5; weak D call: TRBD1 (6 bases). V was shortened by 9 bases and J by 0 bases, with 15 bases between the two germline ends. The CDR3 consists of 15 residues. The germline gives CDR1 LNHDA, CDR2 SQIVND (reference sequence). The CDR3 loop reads CASRRTDTSNQPQHF. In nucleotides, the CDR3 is TGTGCCAGCCGAAGGACAGACACTAGCAATCAGCCCCAGCATTTT.

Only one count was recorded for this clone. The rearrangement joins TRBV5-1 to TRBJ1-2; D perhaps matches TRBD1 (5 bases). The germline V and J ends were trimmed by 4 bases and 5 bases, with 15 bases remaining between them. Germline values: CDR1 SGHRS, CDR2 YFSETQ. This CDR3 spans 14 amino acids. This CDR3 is CASSRGEGAYGYTF. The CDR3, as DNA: TGCGCCAGCAGCCGAGGGGAGGGAGCATATGGCTACACCTTC. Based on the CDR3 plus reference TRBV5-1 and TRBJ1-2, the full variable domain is KAGVTQTPRYLIKTRGQQVTLSCSPISGHRSVSWYQQTPGQGLQFLFEYFSETQRNKGNFPGRFSGRQFSNSRSEMNVSTLELGDSALYLCASSRGEGAYGYTFGSGTRLTVV.

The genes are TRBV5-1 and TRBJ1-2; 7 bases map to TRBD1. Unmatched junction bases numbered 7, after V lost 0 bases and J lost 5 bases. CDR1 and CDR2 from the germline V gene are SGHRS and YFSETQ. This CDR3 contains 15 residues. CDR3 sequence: CASSLVQGVGYGYTF. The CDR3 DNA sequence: TGCGCCAGCAGCTTGGTCCAGGGGGTTGGGTATGGCTACACCTTC.

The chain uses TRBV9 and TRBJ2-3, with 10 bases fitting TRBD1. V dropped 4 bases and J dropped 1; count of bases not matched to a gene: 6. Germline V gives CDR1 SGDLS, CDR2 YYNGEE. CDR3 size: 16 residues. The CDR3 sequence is CASSTRDRGGTDTQYF. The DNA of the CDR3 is TGTGCCAGCAGCACCCGGGACAGGGGAGGCACAGATACGCAGTATTTT.

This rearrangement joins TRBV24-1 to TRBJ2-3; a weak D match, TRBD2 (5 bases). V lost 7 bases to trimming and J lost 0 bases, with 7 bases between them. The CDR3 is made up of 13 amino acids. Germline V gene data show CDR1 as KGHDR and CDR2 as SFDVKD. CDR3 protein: CATSRGSTDTQYF. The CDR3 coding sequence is TGTGCCACCAGCAGAGGGAGCACAGATACGCAGTATTTT.

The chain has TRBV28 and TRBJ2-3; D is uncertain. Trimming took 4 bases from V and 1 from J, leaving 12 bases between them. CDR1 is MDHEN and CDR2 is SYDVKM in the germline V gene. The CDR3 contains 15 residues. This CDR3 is CASSSVDRGTDTQYF. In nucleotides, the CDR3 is TGTGCCAGCAGTTCTGTCGATCGTGGCACAGATACGCAGTATTTT.

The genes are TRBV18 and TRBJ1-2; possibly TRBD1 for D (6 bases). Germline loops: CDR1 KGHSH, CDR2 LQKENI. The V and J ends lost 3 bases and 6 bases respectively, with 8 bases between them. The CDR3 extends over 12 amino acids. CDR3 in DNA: TGTGCCAGCTCACCCAGGACAGATGGCTACACCTTC. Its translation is CASSPRTDGYTF.

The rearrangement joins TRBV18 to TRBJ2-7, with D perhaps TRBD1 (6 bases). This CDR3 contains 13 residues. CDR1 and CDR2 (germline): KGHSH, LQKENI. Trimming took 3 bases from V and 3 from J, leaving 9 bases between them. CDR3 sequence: CASSPSGDYEQYF. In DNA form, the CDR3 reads TGTGCCAGCTCACCCTCAGGGGACTACGAGCAGTACTTC.

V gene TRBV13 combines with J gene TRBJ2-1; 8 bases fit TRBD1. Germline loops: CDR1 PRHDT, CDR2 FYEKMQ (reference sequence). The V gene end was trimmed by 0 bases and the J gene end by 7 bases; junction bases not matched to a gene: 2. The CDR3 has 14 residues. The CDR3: CASSLGQGANEQFF. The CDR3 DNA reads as TGTGCCAGCAGCTTAGGTCAGGGGGCAAATGAGCAGTTCTTC.

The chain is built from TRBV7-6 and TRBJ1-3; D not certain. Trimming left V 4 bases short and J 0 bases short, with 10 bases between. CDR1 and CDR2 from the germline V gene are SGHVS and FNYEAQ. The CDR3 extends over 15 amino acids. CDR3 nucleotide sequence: TGTGCCAGCAGCTCGGACGGTTACTCTGGAAACACCATATATTTT. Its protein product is CASSSDGYSGNTIYF.

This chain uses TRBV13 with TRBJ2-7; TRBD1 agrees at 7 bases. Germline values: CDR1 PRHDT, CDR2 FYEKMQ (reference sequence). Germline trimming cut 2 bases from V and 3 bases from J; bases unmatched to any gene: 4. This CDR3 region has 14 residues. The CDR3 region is CASSLRDSNYEQYF. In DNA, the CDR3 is TGTGCCAGCAGCTTAAGGGACAGCAACTACGAGCAGTACTTC.

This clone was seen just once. The CDR3 here is CASSVAAGGNQPQHF. Written as DNA, the CDR3 is TGTGCCAGCAGCGTAGCAGCAGGGGGCAATCAGCCCCAGCATTTT. This chain links TRBV9 with TRBJ1-5, with D tentatively TRBD1 (6 bases). Trimming stripped 0 bases from V and 2 bases from J, with 9 bases between. CDR3 size: 15 residues. Germline loops: CDR1 SGDLS, CDR2 YYNGEE.

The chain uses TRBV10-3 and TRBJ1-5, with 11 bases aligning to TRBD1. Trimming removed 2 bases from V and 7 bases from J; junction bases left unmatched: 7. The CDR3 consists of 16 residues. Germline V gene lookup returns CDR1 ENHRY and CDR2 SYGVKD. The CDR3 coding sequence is TGTGCCATCAGTGAGGGGGACAGGGGGAGAGGACAGCCCCAGCATTTT. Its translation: CAISEGDRGRGQPQHF.

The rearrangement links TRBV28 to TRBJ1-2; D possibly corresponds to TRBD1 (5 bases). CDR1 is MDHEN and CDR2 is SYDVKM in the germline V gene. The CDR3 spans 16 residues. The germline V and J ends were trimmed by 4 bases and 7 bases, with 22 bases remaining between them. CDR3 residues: CASSSPGGEIRAGYTF. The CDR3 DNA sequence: TGTGCCAGCAGTTCCCCGGGGGGGGAGATTAGGGCTGGCTACACCTTC.

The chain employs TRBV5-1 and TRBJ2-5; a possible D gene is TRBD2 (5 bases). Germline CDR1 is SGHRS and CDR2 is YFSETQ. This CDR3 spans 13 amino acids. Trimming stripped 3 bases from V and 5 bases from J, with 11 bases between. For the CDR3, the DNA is TGCGCCAGCAGCTCCCTCGGGGTGGAGACCCAGTACTTC. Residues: CASSSLGVETQYF.

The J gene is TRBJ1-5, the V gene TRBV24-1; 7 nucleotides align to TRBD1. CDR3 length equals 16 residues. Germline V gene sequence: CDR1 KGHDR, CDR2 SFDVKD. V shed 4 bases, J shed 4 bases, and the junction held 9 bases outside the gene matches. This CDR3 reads CATSEKGNRGNQPQHF. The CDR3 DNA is TGTGCCACCAGTGAAAAGGGCAACAGGGGAAATCAGCCCCAGCATTTT.

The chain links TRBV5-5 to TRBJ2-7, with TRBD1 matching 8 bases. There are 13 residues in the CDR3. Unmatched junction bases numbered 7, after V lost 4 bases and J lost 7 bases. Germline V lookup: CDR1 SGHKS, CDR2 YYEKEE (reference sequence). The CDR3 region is CASSGGQVREQYF. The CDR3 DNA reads TGTGCCAGCAGCGGGGGACAGGTGAGGGAGCAGTACTTC.

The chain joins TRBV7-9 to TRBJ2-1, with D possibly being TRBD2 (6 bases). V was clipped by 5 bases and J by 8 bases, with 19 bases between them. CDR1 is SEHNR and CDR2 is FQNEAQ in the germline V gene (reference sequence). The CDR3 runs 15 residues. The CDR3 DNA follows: TGTGCCAGCAGCCGCGGGACTGGACCCGAGGATGAGCAGTTCTTC. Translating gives CASSRGTGPEDEQFF.

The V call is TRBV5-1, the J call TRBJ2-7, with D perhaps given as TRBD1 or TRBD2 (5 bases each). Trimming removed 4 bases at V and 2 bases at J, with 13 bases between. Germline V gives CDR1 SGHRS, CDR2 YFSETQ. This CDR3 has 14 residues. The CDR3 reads CASSRSGTAYEQYF. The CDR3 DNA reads TGCGCCAGCAGCAGGTCCGGGACGGCCTACGAGCAGTACTTC.